The 28 T cell receptor beta chains in this list originate from one sample, sequenced in a study of cytomegalovirus exposure and HLA in healthy donors. Vbeta (60) and Jbeta (13) primers were used in the PCR. Here immunoSEQ multiplex PCR was the method, and the copy in TCRdb shows in-frame clones only, minus some. This sample has under 300,000 clones, with around 86% found just once. The sample consisted of PBMCs. These receptors were collected from a man aged 40-49 years in good health and CMV-seropositive.

The rearrangement joins TRBV5-6 to TRBJ1-2; 7 nucleotides agree with TRBD1. The CDR3 contains 15 residues. Trimming at V came to 4 bases and at J to 4 bases, leaving 10 bases not matched to a gene. Germline CDR1 and CDR2: SGHDT and YYEEEE. The CDR3 region is CASSLLPGQSYGYTF. CDR3 in DNA: TGTGCCAGCAGCCTGTTGCCGGGACAGAGCTATGGCTACACCTTC.

The chain combines TRBV5-1 with TRBJ2-7; TRBD1 is a possible D gene (6 bases). Trimming stripped 5 bases from V and 1 base from J, with 16 bases between. This CDR3 region has 15 residues. The germline V gene encodes CDR1 SGHRS and CDR2 YFSETQ. The CDR3 nucleotides read TGCGCCAGCAGTCCCGACAGGAATCCTTCCTACGAGCAGTACTTC. Protein: CASSPDRNPSYEQYF.

The genes are TRBV2 and TRBJ2-2; 7 nucleotides align to TRBD2. J was trimmed by 7 bases and V by 6 bases; bases with no gene match: 5. The CDR3 has 13 residues. Per the germline V gene, CDR1 is SNHLY and CDR2 is FYNNEI. The CDR3 reads CASSELASGELFF. Written as DNA, the CDR3 is TGTGCCAGCAGCGAACTAGCGAGCGGGGAGCTGTTTTTT.

The chain links TRBV27 to TRBJ2-7; a weak D match, TRBD1 (5 bases). CDR3 size: 13 residues. CDR1 is MNHEY and CDR2 is SMNVEV in the germline V gene (reference sequence). The V end lost 6 bases, the J end lost 3 bases, and 12 bases lay between the germline ends. The CDR3 spells CASRLGASYEQYF. CDR3 coding DNA: TGTGCCAGCAGGTTAGGGGCAAGCTACGAGCAGTACTTC.

This clone was observed a handful of times. The chain uses TRBV27 and TRBJ2-7; 11 nucleotides line up with TRBD1. Germline V gene data show CDR1 as MNHEY and CDR2 as SMNVEV (reference sequence). J lost 4 bases, V lost 3 bases, and 2 bases had no gene match. CDR3 length: 14 amino acids. CDR3 in amino acids: CASSFGTGGYEQYF. The CDR3 nucleotides read TGTGCCAGCAGTTTTGGGACAGGGGGGTACGAGCAGTACTTC.

The chain carries TRBV5-6 and TRBJ2-7; 8 positions agree with TRBD1. CDR1 and CDR2 (germline): SGHDT, YYEEEE. This CDR3 has 14 amino acids. Trimming removed 4 bases from V and 5 bases from J; junction bases left unmatched: 8. The CDR3 loop is CASSIGTGVNEQYF. CDR3 DNA sequence: TGTGCCAGCAGCATCGGGACAGGTGTTAACGAGCAGTACTTC.

The rearrangement joins TRBV7-3 to TRBJ1-1; 7 bases fit TRBD1. This CDR3 contains 13 residues. Germline-derived CDR1 and CDR2 are SGHTA and FQGTGA. V lost 5 bases, J lost 4 bases, and 4 bases stayed unmatched. CDR3 region: CASSANRGTEAFF. The CDR3, as DNA: TGTGCCAGCAGCGCCAACAGGGGCACTGAAGCTTTCTTT.

The V gene is TRBV4-1, the J gene TRBJ1-5; no clear D. The CDR3 extends over 14 amino acids. V lost 3 bases to trimming and J lost 8 bases, with 14 bases between them. Germline V gene data show CDR1 as MGHRA and CDR2 as YSYEKL. The CDR3 region is CASSHLREAKPQHF. CDR3 nucleotides: TGCGCCAGCAGCCACCTAAGGGAGGCTAAGCCCCAGCATTTT.

The chain links TRBV11-2 to TRBJ1-2, with D perhaps matching TRBD1 (6 bases). The CDR3 is 13 amino acids. Trimming pared 4 bases from V and 12 bases from J, leaving 18 bases between. The germline V gene encodes CDR1 SGHAT and CDR2 FQNNGV. The CDR3 region has the DNA TGTGCCAGCAGCTGGGGACTGGGGAGGGGGGACACCTTC. As protein: CASSWGLGRGDTF.

V gene TRBV4-2 combines with J gene TRBJ2-4; 7 bases fit TRBD1. Germline CDR1 and CDR2: LGHNA and YNFKEQ. Losses at the gene ends were 4 bases for V and 5 bases for J; bases not matched to a gene: 8. The length of the CDR3 is 15 residues. The CDR3 region is CASSPSGQFQNIQYF. CDR3 nucleotides: TGTGCCAGCAGCCCTTCGGGACAGTTCCAAAACATTCAGTACTTC.

CDR3 DNA: TGCGCCAGCAGTGAGGGGCAGGGGAACACCGGGGAGCTGTTTTTT. Its translation is CASSEGQGNTGELFF. V and J are TRBV10-1 and TRBJ2-2; possibly TRBD1 for D (5 bases). Trimming stripped 2 bases from V and 1 base from J, with 8 bases between. Germline lookup yields CDR1 WNHNN and CDR2 SYGVQD (reference sequence). The CDR3 consists of 15 residues.

The rearrangement uses TRBV19 and TRBJ2-7; 11 nucleotides align to TRBD2. J was trimmed by 2 bases and V by 1 base; bases with no gene match: 4. Germline-derived CDR1 and CDR2 are LNHDA and SQIVND (reference sequence). This CDR3 comprises 16 residues. CDR3 DNA sequence: TGTGCCAGTAGTATAGGGGGGACTAGCGGTACCTACGAGCAGTACTTC. Translating it yields CASSIGGTSGTYEQYF.

The genes are TRBV11-3 and TRBJ2-5; possibly TRBD2 for D (7 bases). This CDR3 spans 15 amino acids. Germline-derived CDR1 and CDR2 are SGHNT and YENEEA. With 0 bases removed from V and 1 base from J, the gap between germline ends came to 9 bases. CDR3 loop: CASSLEGGGQETQYF. The DNA of the CDR3 is TGTGCCAGCAGCTTAGAGGGAGGGGGCCAAGAGACCCAGTACTTC.

This clone was seen once. The chain combines TRBV7-3 with TRBJ2-1; D not certain. With 2 bases removed from V and 7 bases from J, the gap between germline ends came to 9 bases. This CDR3 spans 13 amino acids. Germline V gives CDR1 SGHTA, CDR2 FQGTGA. The CDR3 here is CASSLGPTNEQFF. CDR3 sequence (DNA): TGTGCCAGCAGCTTAGGTCCTACTAATGAGCAGTTCTTC.

The chain is built from TRBV29-1 and TRBJ2-3; D gene uncertain. V lost 5 bases and J 0 bases, leaving 15 bases between the germline ends. CDR1 SQVTM and CDR2 ANQGSEA come from the germline V gene. The CDR3 extends over 15 amino acids. CDR3 DNA: TGCAGCGTTTACAGTAACCCTACTAGCACAGATACGCAGTATTTT. Amino acids: CSVYSNPTSTDTQYF.

CDR3 amino acids: CASSQDLGLAGGNNEQFF. Written as DNA, the CDR3 is TGCGCCAGCAGCCAAGATCTAGGGCTAGCGGGAGGGAACAATGAGCAGTTCTTC. The chain is built from TRBV4-3 and TRBJ2-1; 12 nucleotides line up with TRBD2. Germline CDR1 and CDR2: LGHNA and YSLEER. The CDR3 has 18 amino acids. Trimming took 0 bases from V and 5 from J; bases not matched to a gene: 8.

This clone was picked up a small number of times. The chain combines TRBV2 with TRBJ2-1; possible D gene TRBD2, 5 bases. Germline CDR1 reads SNHLY; CDR2 reads FYNNEI. The CDR3 is 13 amino acids. V shed 3 bases and J shed 9 bases, with 12 bases lying between them. The DNA of the CDR3 is TGTGCCAGCAGTGATACGCTAGAGGGTGAGCAGTTCTTC. The encoded protein is CASSDTLEGEQFF.

The CDR3 region has the DNA TGTGCCAGCAGCTTAGATTATAGCAATCAGCCCCAGCATTTT. Its translation is CASSLDYSNQPQHF. The J gene is TRBJ1-5, the V gene TRBV7-9; D gene uncertain. CDR1 is SEHNR and CDR2 is FQNEAQ in the germline V gene (reference sequence). With 1 base removed from V and 0 bases from J, the gap between germline ends came to 4 bases. The CDR3 spans 14 residues. The full variable domain, completed using reference TRBV7-9 and TRBJ1-5, is DTGVSQNPRHKITKRGQNVTFRCDPISEHNRLYWYRQTLGQGPEFLTYFQNEAQLEKSRLLSDRFSAERPKGSFSTLEIQRTEQGDSAMYLCASSLDYSNQPQHFGDGTRLSIL.

V usage is TRBV11-2 and J usage is TRBJ2-4; no clear D. The germline V gene encodes CDR1 SGHAT and CDR2 FQNNGV. This CDR3 spans 15 amino acids. V was cut by 5 bases and J by 0 bases, with 11 bases left in between. CDR3 sequence (DNA): TGTGCCAGCAGCCCCGCGAGGATAGCCAAAAACATTCAGTACTTC. It is translated as CASSPARIAKNIQYF.

J is TRBJ2-7 and V is TRBV15; TRBD1 agrees at 9 bases. CDR1 is LNHNV and CDR2 is YYDKDF in the germline V gene (reference sequence). With V trimmed by 2 bases and J by 5 bases, 4 bases remained unmatched. This CDR3 has 14 residues. This chain's CDR3 is CATSRNRGRHEQYF. Written as DNA, the CDR3 is TGTGCCACCAGCAGAAACAGGGGGCGGCACGAGCAGTACTTC.

V gene TRBV5-6 combines with J gene TRBJ2-3, with TRBD2 matching over 9 bases. Germline V gives CDR1 SGHDT, CDR2 YYEEEE. This CDR3 contains 16 residues. V gave up 4 bases and J gave up 5 bases; unmatched junction bases: 11. The CDR3 region is CASSPQPGLAGDTQYF. CDR3 nucleotide sequence: TGTGCCAGCAGCCCCCAGCCGGGACTAGCTGGAGATACGCAGTATTTT.

This clone was picked up a small number of times. Other DNA sequences from this sample encode an identical CDR3 as well. The CDR3: CASSPGQDYEQYF. For the CDR3, the DNA is TGTGCCAGCTCACCAGGGCAAGATTACGAGCAGTACTTC. This chain connects TRBV18 to TRBJ2-7; D not resolved. The CDR3 contains 13 residues. Trimming removed 2 bases from V and 4 bases from J, with 9 bases in between. The V gene's germline CDR1 is KGHSH and CDR2 LQKENI.

J is TRBJ2-7 and V is TRBV6-5, with 13 bases matching TRBD2. Unmatched junction bases numbered 5, after V lost 1 base and J lost 5 bases. CDR1 is MNHEY, CDR2 SVGAGI, per germline. The CDR3 contains 16 residues. The CDR3 DNA follows: TGTGCCAGCAGTTACTGGACTAGCGGGAGTCGGAACGAGCAGTACTTC. Amino acids: CASSYWTSGSRNEQYF.

CDR3 sequence: CASSLVGQGSTDTQYF. CDR3 nucleotides: TGTGCCAGCAGCTTAGTAGGGCAGGGGAGCACAGATACGCAGTATTTT. The chain is built from TRBV7-9 and TRBJ2-3, with D perhaps matching TRBD1 (6 bases). V dropped 1 base and J dropped 0 bases, with 11 bases sitting between them. This CDR3 is built from 16 residues. The V gene's germline CDR1 is SEHNR and CDR2 FQNEAQ (reference sequence).

The chain combines TRBV5-4 with TRBJ1-1; no reliable D call. Germline CDR1 reads SGHNT; CDR2 reads YYREEE (reference sequence). V was clipped by 0 bases and J by 5 bases, with 11 bases between them. The CDR3 spans 14 residues. The CDR3 sequence: CASSLAGSVTEAFF. CDR3 in DNA: TGTGCCAGCAGCTTGGCGGGGAGTGTAACTGAAGCTTTCTTT.

This clone was recorded once. The J gene is TRBJ2-1, the V gene TRBV6-5; TRBD2 matches at 13 bases. The CDR3 consists of 15 residues. V was clipped by 6 bases and J by 8 bases; unmatched bases: 7. Germline CDR1 is MNHEY and CDR2 is SVGAGI. The CDR3: CASRRRLAGGYEQFF. Written as DNA, the CDR3 is TGTGCCAGCAGACGGAGACTAGCGGGAGGCTATGAGCAGTTCTTC.

The chain couples TRBV29-1 to TRBJ2-1; 9 nucleotides align to TRBD1. CDR3 length: 13 residues. In germline, CDR1 is SQVTM, CDR2 ANQGSEA. J was trimmed by 6 bases and V by 7 bases; bases with no gene match: 7. The CDR3 coding sequence is TGCAGCGGTCCGGGACAGGGTGGCAATGAGCAGTTCTTC. Translating gives CSGPGQGGNEQFF.

The genes are TRBV2 and TRBJ1-2; perhaps TRBD1 as D (5 bases). Trimming left V 7 bases short and J 0 bases short, with 9 bases between. The germline gives CDR1 SNHLY, CDR2 FYNNEI. This CDR3 has 13 amino acids. CDR3 loop: CASTRGPNYGYTF. In DNA, the CDR3 is TGTGCCAGCACAAGGGGCCCTAACTATGGCTACACCTTC.